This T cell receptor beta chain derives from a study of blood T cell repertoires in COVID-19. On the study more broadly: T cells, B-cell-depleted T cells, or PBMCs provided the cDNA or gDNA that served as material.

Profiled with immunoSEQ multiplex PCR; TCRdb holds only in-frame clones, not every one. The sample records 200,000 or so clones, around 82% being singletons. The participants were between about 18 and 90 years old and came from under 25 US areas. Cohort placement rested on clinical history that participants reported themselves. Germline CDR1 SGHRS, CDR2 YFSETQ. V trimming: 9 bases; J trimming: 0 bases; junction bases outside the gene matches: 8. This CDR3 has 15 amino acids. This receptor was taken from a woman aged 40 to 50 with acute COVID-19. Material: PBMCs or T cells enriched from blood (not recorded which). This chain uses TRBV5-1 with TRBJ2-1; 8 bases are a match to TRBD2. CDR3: CATRPGTSSYNEQFF. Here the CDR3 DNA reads TGCGCCACCCGACCCGGGACTAGCTCCTACAATGAGCAGTTCTTC.